This TCR beta chain was captured in a study of T cell responses to AZD1222 COVID-19 vaccine. Sequencing used immunoSEQ multiplex PCR; TCRdb keeps in-frame clones, though not all of them. The table has some 150,000 clones, 90% seen once; the top ten hold over 1.5%. Germline CDR1 is LGHDT and CDR2 is YNNKEL (reference sequence). This CDR3 is 14 amino acids long. Losses at the gene ends were 4 bases for V and 8 bases for J; bases not matched to a gene: 6. The receptor was derived from an adult in good health. The specimen comprised peripheral blood, sampled on day 0 of AZD1222 vaccination. The chain recombines TRBV3-1 (or the pseudogene TRBV3-2) with TRBJ1-4; 8 bases match TRBD1. CDR3 residues: CASSRRTGREKLFF. The CDR3 DNA sequence: TGTGCCAGCAGCCGGAGGACAGGGCGCGAAAAACTGTTTTTT.